The next 25 T cell receptor beta chains were all read from a single sample in a study of brain T cells in children with intractable seizures. The method was immunoSEQ multiplex PCR; TCRdb's version includes in-frame clones alone and lacks a portion of them. The sample shows 55,000 to 80,000 clones, 95% to 97% of them seen only once. Sequenced material: peripheral blood, taken at surgery. These receptors were taken from a boy younger than two with focal cortical dysplasia and intractable seizures.

J is TRBJ1-1 and V is TRBV27, with D possibly TRBD1 on 6 matching bases. The CDR3 has 14 amino acids. The germline V and J ends were trimmed by 3 bases and 7 bases, with 15 bases remaining between them. In germline, CDR1 is MNHEY, CDR2 SMNVEV (reference sequence). CDR3 bases: TGTGCCAGCAGTTTCCAAAACAGGGCCCATGAAGCTTTCTTT. Encoded protein: CASSFQNRAHEAFF.

This clone showed up just once. The V call is TRBV4-1, the J call TRBJ2-6; D is perhaps TRBD1 or TRBD2 (5 bases each). The CDR3 is made up of 16 amino acids. Germline assignment: CDR1 MGHRA and CDR2 YSYEKL. Trimming left V 0 bases short and J 0 bases short, with 6 bases between. CDR3 amino acids: CASSQDGTSGANVLTF. Here the CDR3 DNA reads TGCGCCAGCAGCCAAGATGGGACCTCTGGGGCCAACGTCCTGACTTTC.

This clone appeared once. V is TRBV5-6 and J is TRBJ2-5; 13 bases agree with TRBD2. The CDR3 totals 14 residues. V trimming: 9 bases; J trimming: 0 bases; junction bases outside the gene matches: 2. CDR1 SGHDT and CDR2 YYEEEE come from the germline V gene. DNA of the CDR3: TGTGCCACCGGGACTAGCGGGAACCAAGAGACCCAGTACTTC. Its protein is CATGTSGNQETQYF.

The rearrangement uses TRBV10-3 and TRBJ1-2; no clear D. This CDR3 spans 17 amino acids. Trimming took 0 bases from V and 4 from J, leaving 18 bases between them. The germline V gene encodes CDR1 ENHRY and CDR2 SYGVKD. The CDR3 spells CAISESGPRTKVYGYTF. CDR3 nucleotides: TGTGCCATCAGTGAGTCGGGTCCTCGGACGAAAGTCTATGGCTACACCTTC.

V is TRBV7-2 and J is TRBJ1-5, with no clear D. Trimming stripped 3 bases from V and 12 bases from J, with 12 bases between. Germline lookup yields CDR1 SGHTA and CDR2 FQGNSA. The CDR3 totals 12 residues. The CDR3 DNA reads as TGTGCCAGCAGCTTGGAGAACAGCGGCCAGCATTTT. Translation gives CASSLENSGQHF.

This clone was seen once. The chain's CDR3 is CASSLTGLGPGTEAFF. The CDR3 DNA follows: TGTGCCAGCAGCTTAACTGGACTGGGTCCTGGCACTGAAGCTTTCTTT. V is TRBV7-3 and J is TRBJ1-1; D unclear. Germline-derived CDR1 and CDR2 are SGHTA and FQGTGA. Trimming removed 0 bases from V and 4 bases from J, with 15 bases in between. The CDR3 covers 16 residues.

This clone was detected only once. The chain employs TRBV28 and TRBJ1-2; no firm D call. The V gene's germline CDR1 is MDHEN and CDR2 SYDVKM. V was shortened by 2 bases and J by 5 bases, with 9 bases between the two germline ends. CDR3 length: 13 residues. The CDR3 loop is CASSLGRPYGYTF. The CDR3 DNA follows: TGTGCCAGCAGTTTAGGCAGGCCTTATGGCTACACCTTC.

V usage is TRBV6-1 and J usage is TRBJ2-3, with D perhaps matching TRBD1 (5 bases). The length of the CDR3 is 13 residues. V lost 2 bases, J lost 8 bases, and 11 bases lay in between. Germline V gene lookup returns CDR1 MNHNS and CDR2 SASEGT. The CDR3 protein is CASSELVRGTQYF. CDR3 nucleotides: TGTGCCAGCAGTGAACTAGTAAGGGGTACGCAGTATTTT.

The V and J genes are TRBV14 and TRBJ1-2; 7 bases match TRBD1. Germline V gene sequence: CDR1 SGHDN, CDR2 FVKESK. This CDR3 has 14 amino acids. Trimming cost V 3 bases and J 7 bases; bases outside gene matches: 8. In nucleotides, the CDR3 is TGTGCCAGCAGCCAGTTTGACAGGGCGGGTGGCTACACCTTC. It translates to CASSQFDRAGGYTF.

The chain couples TRBV2 to TRBJ1-6; 7 bases fit TRBD1. V shed 4 bases and J 7 bases; nucleotides not matched to a gene: 4. Per germline, CDR1 SNHLY and CDR2 FYNNEI. The CDR3 is 14 residues long. The CDR3 sequence: CASSAEQGNSPLHF. CDR3 in DNA: TGTGCCAGCAGTGCGGAACAGGGGAATTCACCCCTCCACTTT.

This sequence joins TRBV5-1 and TRBJ1-2; D unclear. Germline-derived CDR1 and CDR2 are SGHRS and YFSETQ. This CDR3 is built from 15 residues. V lost 0 bases and J 8 bases, leaving 17 bases between the germline ends. This CDR3 is CASSLDRQPKGGYTF. As DNA, the CDR3 is TGCGCCAGCAGCTTGGATAGGCAGCCAAAAGGAGGCTACACCTTC.

The chain links TRBV7-2 to TRBJ2-2; 10 bases are a match to TRBD2. The CDR3 loop spans 15 amino acids. The V gene end was trimmed by 6 bases and the J gene end by 5 bases; junction bases not matched to a gene: 6. Germline CDR1 and CDR2: SGHTA and FQGNSA. In DNA, the CDR3 is TGTGCCAGCAGTCAAGCGGGGGGGCAAACCGGGGAGCTGTTTTTT. This codes for CASSQAGGQTGELFF. The whole variable domain, remainder taken from reference TRBV7-2 and TRBJ2-2, is GAGVSQSPSNKVTEKGKDVELRCDPISGHTALYWYRQSLGQGLEFLIYFQGNSAPDKSGLPSDRFSAERTGGSVSTLTIQRTQQEDSAVYLCASSQAGGQTGELFFGEGSRLTVL.

The V gene is TRBV27, the J gene TRBJ2-7; 7 bases fit TRBD1. Per germline, CDR1 MNHEY and CDR2 SMNVEV (reference sequence). V was clipped by 2 bases and J by 3 bases; unmatched bases: 7. The CDR3 consists of 15 residues. CDR3 protein: CASSLRPTGNYEQYF. CDR3 nucleotides: TGTGCCAGCAGTTTAAGGCCGACAGGGAACTACGAGCAGTACTTC.

The CDR3 protein is CASSQKPTDSRYNEQFF. CDR3 bases: TGTGCCAGCAGCCAAAAGCCCACGGACTCTCGATACAATGAGCAGTTCTTC. The chain combines TRBV3-1 (or the pseudogene TRBV3-2) with TRBJ2-1; perhaps TRBD2 as D (5 bases). The CDR3 has 17 residues. V was pared by 2 bases and J by 4 bases, with 18 bases between. Germline assignment: CDR1 LGHDT and CDR2 YNNKEL (reference sequence).

This chain connects TRBV5-1 to TRBJ1-1, with a possible D match to TRBD1 (6 bases). The CDR3 totals 14 residues. The V end was cut by 5 bases, the J end by 0 bases, with 11 bases between. CDR1 is SGHRS and CDR2 is YFSETQ in the germline V gene. Here the CDR3 DNA reads TGCGCCAGCAGAACCGGACAGATGAACACTGAAGCTTTCTTT. It yields the protein CASRTGQMNTEAFF.

The J gene is TRBJ2-5, the V gene TRBV19, with D tentatively TRBD2 (6 bases). The CDR3 totals 15 residues. V gave up 0 bases and J gave up 5 bases, with 13 bases separating them. CDR1 is LNHDA, CDR2 SQIVND, per germline (reference sequence). CDR3 protein: CASSIDPGRRETQYF. The CDR3 DNA follows: TGTGCCAGTAGTATAGATCCCGGGAGAAGGGAGACCCAGTACTTC.

The sample holds one count of this clone. The rearrangement joins TRBV2 to TRBJ2-7; possibly TRBD2 for D (6 bases). The length of the CDR3 is 14 residues. The germline V gene encodes CDR1 SNHLY and CDR2 FYNNEI. Trimming cost V 6 bases and J 5 bases, with 17 bases left between them. Here the CDR3 reads CASSDAPGDHEQYF. The CDR3, as DNA: TGTGCCAGCAGCGACGCGCCGGGGGACCACGAGCAGTACTTC.

This clone has just one count. This chain uses TRBV28 with TRBJ2-3; 14 bases line up with TRBD2. CDR3 length equals 18 residues. V dropped 6 bases and J dropped 2; count of bases not matched to a gene: 10. Per germline, CDR1 MDHEN and CDR2 SYDVKM. This chain's CDR3 is CASSNVPGLAGVTDTQYF. The CDR3, as DNA: TGTGCCAGCAGCAACGTTCCGGGACTAGCGGGAGTCACAGATACGCAGTATTTT. Drawing the rest from reference TRBV28 and TRBJ2-3, the complete variable domain is DVKVTQSSRYLVKRTGEKVFLECVQDMDHENMFWYRQDPGLGLRLIYFSYDVKMKEKGDIPEGYSVSREKKERFSLILESASTNQTSMYLCASSNVPGLAGVTDTQYFGPGTRLTVL.

The chain couples TRBV27 to TRBJ2-7; D gene unclear. Trimming shortened V by 0 bases and J by 6 bases, and 15 bases separated the two germline ends. The CDR3 sequence is 15 residues long. The germline V gene encodes CDR1 MNHEY and CDR2 SMNVEV (reference sequence). The chain's CDR3 is CASSLSGRLGSEQYF. The CDR3 DNA follows: TGTGCCAGCAGTTTATCCGGTCGTCTGGGGTCCGAGCAGTACTTC.

This chain uses TRBV5-1 with TRBJ1-2; no clear D. Germline CDR1 reads SGHRS; CDR2 reads YFSETQ. CDR3 length: 14 amino acids. Trimming pared 4 bases from V and 6 bases from J, leaving 16 bases between. In nucleotides, the CDR3 is TGCGCCAGCAGCCCTCGGACGGAGAATGATGGCTACACCTTC. Its protein is CASSPRTENDGYTF.

The chain recombines TRBV9 with TRBJ2-4, with 10 bases aligning to TRBD1. CDR3 length equals 13 residues. The junction had 3 bases not matched to a gene; V was cut back by 4 bases and J by 8 bases. Germline V CDR1 and CDR2: SGDLS, YYNGEE. CDR3 bases: TGTGCCAGCAGCCTTGGACAGGGGGACATTCAGTACTTC. Translation: CASSLGQGDIQYF.

The gene calls are TRBV6-2 or TRBV6-3 and TRBJ2-1; possibly TRBD1 or TRBD2 for D (5 bases each). The germline V gene has CDR1 MNHEY and CDR2 SVGEGT. The V and J ends lost 4 bases and 7 bases respectively, with 20 bases between them. The CDR3 contains 16 residues. The CDR3 loop is CASSSQGSPSGNEQFF. The CDR3 DNA follows: TGTGCCAGCAGTTCCCAGGGCAGCCCCTCGGGGAATGAGCAGTTCTTC.

V gene TRBV6-2 or TRBV6-3 combines with J gene TRBJ2-7; a weak D match, TRBD1 (5 bases). Germline V gives CDR1 MNHEY, CDR2 SVGEGT. Between the trimmed V and J ends, which lost 6 bases and 1 base, there was a span of 22 bases. The CDR3 spans 17 residues. The CDR3 reads CASSPELGQPGSYEQYF. The CDR3 region has the DNA TGTGCCAGCAGCCCTGAACTTGGACAACCTGGGTCCTACGAGCAGTACTTC.

This clone was observed a single time. This sequence joins TRBV2 and TRBJ2-3, with 7 bases matching TRBD2. Germline values: CDR1 SNHLY, CDR2 FYNNEI. The CDR3 contains 15 residues. After removal of 2 bases from V and 3 bases from J, the junction contained 5 bases not matched to a gene. The CDR3 reads CASSELRGETDTQYF. The CDR3 DNA follows: TGTGCCAGCAGTGAACTACGGGGGGAAACAGATACGCAGTATTTT.

The rearrangement joins TRBV3-1 (or the pseudogene TRBV3-2) to TRBJ2-5, with a weak D call TRBD2 (5 bases). There are 15 residues in the CDR3. Germline loops: CDR1 LGHDT, CDR2 YNNKEL (reference sequence). V was clipped by 0 bases and J by 2 bases, with 10 bases between them. CDR3 nucleotides: TGTGCCAGCAGCCAAGAGTCCCGGGGTCAAGAGACCCAGTACTTC. As protein: CASSQESRGQETQYF.